This T cell receptor (beta chain) was recovered during a study of T cell responses to AZD1222 COVID-19 vaccine. CDR1 and CDR2 from the germline V gene are LNHDA and SQIVND (reference sequence). CDR3 length equals 13 residues. V dropped 4 bases and J dropped 4; count of bases not matched to a gene: 3. Repertoires were generated with immunoSEQ multiplex PCR, while TCRdb's copy carries only in-frame clones and drops some. The sample includes 95,000 to 120,000 clones, more than 70% of them seen just once. The chain recombines TRBV19 with TRBJ2-7; TRBD1 matches at 8 bases. Sample: peripheral blood, taken on day 0 of AZD1222 vaccination. This receptor was taken from an adult in good health. CDR3 in amino acids: CASSSDRGYEQYF. CDR3 DNA sequence: TGTGCCAGTAGTAGCGACAGGGGTTACGAGCAGTACTTC.